A single sample gave rise to the 18 T cell receptor beta chains below, sequenced in a study of shared clonotypes between healthy human individuals. TCRdb's copy holds only in-frame clones and misses some; the assay was immunoSEQ multiplex PCR. In the table there are approximately 510,000 clones, 79% of which are singletons. The sequencing sample was made of PBMCs. These TCRs come from a middle-aged woman in good health. Some clones in this sample may be carry-over from other donors' samples.

The chain has TRBV30 and TRBJ1-1, with TRBD1 identical over 8 bases. With 5 bases clipped from V and 6 bases from J, the junction kept 14 bases outside the gene matches. CDR3 length equals 15 residues. CDR1 and CDR2 from the germline V gene are GTSNPN and SVGIG (reference sequence). The CDR3: CAWGPGGAGGPEAFF. The CDR3, as DNA: TGTGCCTGGGGACCCGGCGGGGCAGGGGGCCCTGAAGCTTTCTTT.

There are a few counts of this clone. The chain is built from TRBV7-8 and TRBJ1-3; D gene uncertain. CDR3 size: 14 residues. V lost 2 bases to trimming and J lost 7 bases, with 12 bases between them. CDR1 and CDR2 (germline): SGHVS, FQNEAQ. The CDR3 sequence is CASSLRDVSNTIYF. CDR3 DNA sequence: TGTGCCAGCAGCTTACGCGATGTTTCGAACACCATATATTTT.

The V call is TRBV27, the J call TRBJ1-1, with D unclear. CDR3 size: 14 residues. Trimming pared 10 bases from V and 0 bases from J, leaving 15 bases between. Germline lookup yields CDR1 MNHEY and CDR2 SMNVEV (reference sequence). Written as DNA, the CDR3 is TGTGCCACCAAGGGCTTTGGCGTGAACACTGAAGCTTTCTTT. It codes for CATKGFGVNTEAFF.

The chain links TRBV4-2 to TRBJ1-2; D remains ambiguous. With 0 bases removed from V and 2 bases from J, the gap between germline ends came to 10 bases. The CDR3 consists of 15 residues. CDR1 and CDR2 from the germline V gene are LGHNA and YNFKEQ. The CDR3 sequence is CASSQEYATNYGYTF. The CDR3 nucleotides read TGTGCCAGCAGCCAAGAATACGCAACCAACTATGGCTACACCTTC.

The chain carries TRBV6-4 and TRBJ2-3; 14 nucleotides agree with TRBD2. Germline lookup yields CDR1 MRHNA and CDR2 SNTAGT. Trimming cost V 7 bases and J 4 bases; bases outside gene matches: 4. This CDR3 is 15 amino acids long. CDR3 sequence reads: CASKGTSGSPDTQYF. The DNA for the CDR3 is TGTGCCAGCAAAGGGACTAGCGGGAGCCCAGATACGCAGTATTTT.

The chain is built from TRBV6-5 and TRBJ2-7; weak D call: TRBD1 (6 bases). Germline CDR1 is MNHEY and CDR2 is SVGAGI. Trimming stripped 5 bases from V and 4 bases from J, with 15 bases between. The CDR3 consists of 14 residues. CDR3 in amino acids: CASSRAGDGYEQYF. The CDR3 DNA follows: TGTGCCAGCAGTAGGGCAGGGGACGGGTACGAGCAGTACTTC.

The chain has TRBV5-4 and TRBJ1-1; TRBD1 aligns across 8 bases. From germline, CDR1 is SGHNT and CDR2 YYREEE (reference sequence). The CDR3 length is 16 residues. V lost 4 bases, J lost 0 bases, and 8 bases stayed unmatched. Here the CDR3 DNA reads TGTGCCAGCAGCCAAGGACCGGACAGGGTGAACACTGAAGCTTTCTTT. This translates into CASSQGPDRVNTEAFF.

This rearrangement joins TRBV10-3 to TRBJ2-1, with D hard to call. Trimming left V 2 bases short and J 10 bases short, with 6 bases between. CDR3 length: 11 amino acids. Germline V gene data show CDR1 as ENHRY and CDR2 as SYGVKD. In nucleotides, the CDR3 is TGTGCCATCAGTGAGACGAGAGAGCAGTTCTTC. It translates to CAISETREQFF.

This chain uses TRBV4-1 with TRBJ2-7; D possibly corresponds to TRBD2 (7 bases). CDR1 MGHRA and CDR2 YSYEKL come from the germline V gene. V was cut by 10 bases and J by 2 bases, with 15 bases left in between. The CDR3 runs to 13 residues. The CDR3 reads CATRGGRAYEQYF. CDR3 DNA sequence: TGCGCCACAAGGGGGGGGCGAGCCTACGAGCAGTACTTC.

Ten or more counts support this clone. V is TRBV11-2 and J is TRBJ1-5; D unresolved. Trimming stripped 0 bases from V and 0 bases from J, with 12 bases between. The CDR3 is made up of 17 amino acids. Germline CDR1 reads SGHAT; CDR2 reads FQNNGV. This CDR3 reads CASSLEMAEISNQPQHF. CDR3 DNA sequence: TGTGCCAGCAGCTTAGAAATGGCGGAGATTAGCAATCAGCCCCAGCATTTT.

The rearrangement joins TRBV18 to TRBJ1-2; the D gene is possibly TRBD1 (5 bases). The CDR3 contains 15 residues. V gave up 3 bases and J gave up 0 bases, with 11 bases separating them. Per the germline V gene, CDR1 is KGHSH and CDR2 is LQKENI. CDR3 sequence reads: CASSPRDRSNYGYTF. Here the CDR3 DNA reads TGTGCCAGCTCACCCCGGGACCGATCTAACTATGGCTACACCTTC. Full variable domain (outside the CDR3, taken from reference TRBV18 and TRBJ1-2): NAGVMQNPRHLVRRRGQEARLRCSPMKGHSHVYWYRQLPEEGLKFMVYLQKENIIDESGMPKERFSAEFPKEGPSILRIQQVVRGDSAAYFCASSPRDRSNYGYTFGSGTRLTVV.

The genes are TRBV30 and TRBJ2-7; 8 bases map to TRBD1. This CDR3 region has 12 residues. The germline V gene has CDR1 GTSNPN and CDR2 SVGIG (reference sequence). The V gene end was trimmed by 2 bases and the J gene end by 6 bases; junction bases not matched to a gene: 3. The CDR3, as DNA: TGTGCCTGGAGTCAGGGGGCTTTCGAGCAGTACTTC. It codes for CAWSQGAFEQYF.

Turning to this clone: This may come from a read error, since a much larger clone is one base off. The V and J genes are TRBV5-1 and TRBJ2-2; possibly TRBD2 for D (5 bases). The germline V gene encodes CDR1 SGHRS and CDR2 YFSETQ. CDR3 size: 17 residues. V lost 0 bases and J 5 bases, leaving 17 bases between the germline ends. The CDR3 nucleotides are TGCGCCAGCAGCTTGGCTCTGGGAGTAGAGAGGACCGGGGAGCTGTTTTTT. As protein: CASSLALGVERTGELFF.

The rearrangement uses TRBV7-3 and TRBJ2-5, with 12 bases matching TRBD2. In germline, CDR1 is SGHTA, CDR2 FQGTGA. This CDR3 region has 15 residues. The V gene end was trimmed by 5 bases and the J gene end by 4 bases; junction bases not matched to a gene: 5. CDR3 coding DNA: TGTGCCAGCAGCCTAGAGGGACTAGCGGGAGAGACCCAGTACTTC. This codes for CASSLEGLAGETQYF.

A few counts support this clone. Other DNA sequences of this sample code for an identical CDR3. The chain couples TRBV5-4 to TRBJ2-3, with 12 nucleotides matching TRBD2. Unmatched junction bases numbered 2, after V lost 2 bases and J lost 4 bases. Germline V gene lookup returns CDR1 SGHNT and CDR2 YYREEE (reference sequence). The CDR3 sequence is 15 residues long. CDR3: CASSFTSGRSDTQYF. The CDR3 nucleotides read TGTGCCAGCAGCTTTACTAGCGGGAGGTCAGATACGCAGTATTTT.

This clone was seen a single time. DNA of the CDR3: TGTGCCAGTAGTGTGACAGGGAGCTCCTACGAGCAGTACTTC. Amino acid sequence: CASSVTGSSYEQYF. The chain links TRBV19 to TRBJ2-7, with 7 bases aligning to TRBD1. The germline gives CDR1 LNHDA, CDR2 SQIVND (reference sequence). Trimming took 5 bases from V and 0 from J; bases not matched to a gene: 4. The CDR3 contains 14 residues. Full variable domain (rest looked up from reference TRBV19 and TRBJ2-7): DGGITQSPKYLFRKEGQNVTLSCEQNLNHDAMYWYRQDPGQGLRLIYYSQIVNDFQKGDIAEGYSVSREKKESFPLTVTSAQKNPTAFYLCASSVTGSSYEQYFGPGTRLTVT.

The genes are TRBV27 and TRBJ1-1; D ambiguous. This CDR3 region has 13 residues. Trimming cost V 5 bases and J 6 bases, with 13 bases left between them. Germline-derived CDR1 and CDR2 are MNHEY and SMNVEV (reference sequence). In DNA form, the CDR3 reads TGTGCCAGCAGTCCTCTCGGAGCGGCTGAAGCTTTCTTT. This codes for CASSPLGAAEAFF.

In regard to this clone: Distinct nucleotide sequences in the sample also encode this CDR3. This chain joins TRBV7-9 and TRBJ2-1; 7 nucleotides agree with TRBD1. Trimming at V came to 1 base and at J to 6 bases, leaving 3 bases not matched to a gene. Germline-derived CDR1 and CDR2 are SEHNR and FQNEAQ (reference sequence). CDR3 length: 14 amino acids. The DNA of the CDR3 is TGTGCCAGCAGCTTAGTTAGGGGGCGCAATGAGCAGTTCTTC. This codes for CASSLVRGRNEQFF.